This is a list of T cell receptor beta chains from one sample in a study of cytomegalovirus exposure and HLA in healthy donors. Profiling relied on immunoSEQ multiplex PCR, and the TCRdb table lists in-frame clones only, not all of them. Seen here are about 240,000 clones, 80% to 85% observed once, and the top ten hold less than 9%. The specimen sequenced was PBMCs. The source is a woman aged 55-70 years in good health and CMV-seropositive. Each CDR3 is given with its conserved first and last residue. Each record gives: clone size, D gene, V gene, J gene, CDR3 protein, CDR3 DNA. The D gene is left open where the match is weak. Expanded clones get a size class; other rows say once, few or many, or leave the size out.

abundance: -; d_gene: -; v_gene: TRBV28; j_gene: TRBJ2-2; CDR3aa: CASRVGHTGELFF; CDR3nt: TGTGCCAGCCGGGTGGGGCACACCGGGGAGCTGTTTTTT
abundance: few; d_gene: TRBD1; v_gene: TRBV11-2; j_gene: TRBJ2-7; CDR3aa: CASSPVGQGTAYEQYF; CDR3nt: TGTGCCAGCAGCCCCGTGGGACAGGGGACTGCCTACGAGCAGTACTTC
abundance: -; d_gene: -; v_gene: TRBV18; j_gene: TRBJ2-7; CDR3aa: CASSPDSYEQYF; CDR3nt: TGTGCCAGCTCACCGGACAGCTACGAGCAGTACTTC
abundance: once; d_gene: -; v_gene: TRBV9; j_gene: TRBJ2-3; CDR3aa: CASSSGLTVSTDTQYF; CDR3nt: TGTGCCAGCAGCTCCGGACTAACTGTAAGCACAGATACGCAGTATTTT
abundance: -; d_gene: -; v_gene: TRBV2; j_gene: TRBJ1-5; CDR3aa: CASGGGYSNQPQHF; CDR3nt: TGTGCCAGCGGGGGGGGCTATAGCAATCAGCCCCAGCATTTT
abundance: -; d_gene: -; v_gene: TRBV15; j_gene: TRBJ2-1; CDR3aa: CATSRDLLGGEQFF; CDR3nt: TGTGCCACCAGCAGAGATCTCCTGGGGGGTGAGCAGTTCTTC
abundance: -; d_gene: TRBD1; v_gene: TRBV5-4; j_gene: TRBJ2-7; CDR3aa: CASRRTGGVVHEQYF; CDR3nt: TGTGCCAGCAGGCGTACAGGGGGCGTCGTCCACGAGCAGTACTTC
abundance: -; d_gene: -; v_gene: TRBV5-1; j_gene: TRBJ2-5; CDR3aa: CASSVSGGGAETQYF; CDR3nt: TGCGCCAGCAGCGTCTCCGGCGGTGGAGCGGAGACCCAGTACTTC
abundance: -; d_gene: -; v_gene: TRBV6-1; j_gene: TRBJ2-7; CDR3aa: CASRETGVGYEQYF; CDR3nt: TGTGCCAGCAGGGAGACAGGAGTGGGCTACGAGCAGTACTTC
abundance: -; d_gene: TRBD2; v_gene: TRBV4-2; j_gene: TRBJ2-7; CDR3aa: CASSQEVAGSSYEQYF; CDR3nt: TGTGCCAGCAGCCAAGAGGTAGCGGGAAGCTCCTACGAGCAGTACTTC
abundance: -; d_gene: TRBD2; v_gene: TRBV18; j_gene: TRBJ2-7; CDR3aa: CASSPASGSYEQYF; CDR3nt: TGTGCCAGCTCACCAGCTAGCGGGAGTTACGAGCAGTACTTC
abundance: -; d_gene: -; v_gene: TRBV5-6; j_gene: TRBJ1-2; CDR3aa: CASSFNPSDYGYTF; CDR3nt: TGTGCCAGCAGCTTTAATCCGAGCGACTATGGCTACACCTTC
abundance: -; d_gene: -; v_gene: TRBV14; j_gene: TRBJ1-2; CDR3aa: CASSQDWPGRQGYTF; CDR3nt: TGTGCCAGCAGCCAAGATTGGCCAGGGCGGCAAGGCTACACCTTC
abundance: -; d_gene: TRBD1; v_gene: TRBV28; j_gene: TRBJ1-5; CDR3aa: CASTPGTGVNQPQHF; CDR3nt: TGTGCCAGCACTCCTGGGACAGGGGTTAATCAGCCCCAGCATTTT
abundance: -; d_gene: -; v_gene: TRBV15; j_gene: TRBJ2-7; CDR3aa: CATSRDGGSYEQYF; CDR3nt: TGTGCCACCAGCAGAGATGGCGGCTCCTACGAGCAGTACTTC
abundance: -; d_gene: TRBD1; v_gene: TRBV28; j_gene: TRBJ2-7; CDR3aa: CASSRDSYEQYF; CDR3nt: TGTGCCAGCAGCAGGGACAGCTACGAGCAGTACTTC
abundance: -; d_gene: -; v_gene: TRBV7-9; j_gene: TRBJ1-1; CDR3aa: CAAQGFNTEAFF; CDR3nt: TGTGCCGCACAGGGATTCAACACTGAAGCTTTCTTT
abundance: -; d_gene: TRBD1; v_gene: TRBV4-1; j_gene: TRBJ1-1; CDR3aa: CASKPFGQENTEAFF; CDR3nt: TGCGCCAGCAAACCGTTCGGACAGGAGAACACTGAAGCTTTCTTT
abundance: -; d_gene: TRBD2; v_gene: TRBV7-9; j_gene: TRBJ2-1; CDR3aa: CSSSLPPGLATYNEQFF; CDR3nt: TGTTCCAGCAGCTTACCTCCGGGACTAGCGACCTACAATGAGCAGTTCTTC
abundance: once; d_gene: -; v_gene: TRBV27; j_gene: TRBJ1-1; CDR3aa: CASSWGGYTEAFF; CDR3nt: TGTGCCAGCAGTTGGGGGGGATACACTGAAGCTTTCTTT
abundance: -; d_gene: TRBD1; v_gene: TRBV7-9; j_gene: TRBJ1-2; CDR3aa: CSSSLEVGQGTNYGYTF; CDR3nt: TGTTCCAGCAGCTTAGAGGTGGGACAGGGTACTAACTATGGCTACACCTTC
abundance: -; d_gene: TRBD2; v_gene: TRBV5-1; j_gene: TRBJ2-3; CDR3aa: CASSLRKGLAGVHTQYF; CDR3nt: TGCGCCAGCAGTTTGAGGAAGGGACTAGCGGGAGTACATACGCAGTATTTT
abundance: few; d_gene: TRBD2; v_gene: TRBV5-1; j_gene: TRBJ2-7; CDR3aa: CASSFEGGRGEQYF; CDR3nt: TGCGCCAGCAGCTTCGAGGGAGGGCGTGGTGAGCAGTACTTC
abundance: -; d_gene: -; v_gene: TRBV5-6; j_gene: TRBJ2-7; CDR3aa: CASSLGGLVVEQYF; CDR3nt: TGTGCCAGCAGCTTGGGAGGCCTAGTCGTCGAGCAGTACTTC
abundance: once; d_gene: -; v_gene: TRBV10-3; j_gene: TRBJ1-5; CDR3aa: CAISEVLSNQPQHF; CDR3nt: TGTGCCATCAGTGAGGTCTTGAGCAATCAGCCCCAGCATTTT
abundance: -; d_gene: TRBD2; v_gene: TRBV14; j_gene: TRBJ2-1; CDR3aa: CASSQTRSSGQRSGRSYNEQFF; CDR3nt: TGTGCCAGCAGCCAAACCCGTTCCTCGGGACAGCGTAGCGGGAGGTCCTACAATGAGCAGTTCTTC
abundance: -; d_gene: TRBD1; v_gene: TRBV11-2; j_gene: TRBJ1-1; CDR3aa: CASSLTGGNTEAFF; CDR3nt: TGTGCCAGCAGCCTGACAGGGGGCAACACTGAAGCTTTCTTT
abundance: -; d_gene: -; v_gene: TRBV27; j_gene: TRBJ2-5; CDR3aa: CASSPLGGLETQYF; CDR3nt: TGTGCCAGCAGCCCACTAGGGGGTCTTGAGACCCAGTACTTC
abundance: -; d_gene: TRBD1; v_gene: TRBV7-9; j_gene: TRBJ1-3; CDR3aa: CSSSFGQGEGTIYF; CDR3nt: TGTTCCAGCAGCTTCGGACAGGGTGAGGGCACCATATATTTT
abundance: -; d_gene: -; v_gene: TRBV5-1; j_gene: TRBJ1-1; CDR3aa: CASSWIGGDEAFF; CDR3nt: TGCGCCAGCAGCTGGATAGGGGGGGACGAAGCTTTCTTT
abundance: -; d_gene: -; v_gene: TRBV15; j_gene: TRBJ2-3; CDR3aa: CATSFRSGIGSDTQYF; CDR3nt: TGTGCCACCAGCTTTCGATCGGGGATCGGTTCAGATACGCAGTATTTT
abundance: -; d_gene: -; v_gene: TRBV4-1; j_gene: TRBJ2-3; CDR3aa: CASSQESGSDTQYF; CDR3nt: TGCGCCAGCAGCCAAGAATCAGGGTCAGATACGCAGTATTTT
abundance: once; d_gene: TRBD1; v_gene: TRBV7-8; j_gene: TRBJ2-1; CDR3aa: CASSDGQGGENEQFF; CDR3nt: TGTGCCAGCAGCGATGGACAGGGAGGAGAGAATGAGCAGTTCTTC
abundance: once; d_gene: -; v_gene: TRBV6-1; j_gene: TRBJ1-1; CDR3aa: CASSVSRAFF; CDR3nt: TGTGCCAGCAGTGTCTCGAGGGCTTTCTTT
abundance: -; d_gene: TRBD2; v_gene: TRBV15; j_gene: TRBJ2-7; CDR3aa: CATSRERASGKDEQYF; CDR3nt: TGTGCCACCAGCAGAGAGAGGGCTAGCGGGAAGGACGAGCAGTACTTC
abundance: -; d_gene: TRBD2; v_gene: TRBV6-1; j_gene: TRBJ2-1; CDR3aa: CASSARTNGRVRVYNEQFF; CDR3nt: TGTGCCAGCAGTGCCCGGACTAACGGGAGGGTGAGGGTTTACAATGAGCAGTTCTTC
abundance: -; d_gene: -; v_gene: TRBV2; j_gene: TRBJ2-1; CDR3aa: CASSYVVLRQGSRGTRNNEQFF; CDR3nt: TGTGCCAGCAGCTATGTTGTTTTAAGACAGGGAAGCCGCGGGACCAGGAACAATGAGCAGTTCTTC
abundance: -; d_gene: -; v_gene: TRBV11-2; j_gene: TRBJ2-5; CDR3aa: CASSLEASGLAAQYF; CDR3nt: TGTGCCAGCAGCTTAGAGGCCAGCGGCCTGGCGGCCCAGTACTTC
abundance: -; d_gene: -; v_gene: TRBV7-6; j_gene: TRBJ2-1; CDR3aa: CASSHPLTDLHNEQFF; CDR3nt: TGTGCCAGCAGCCATCCTCTGACAGACCTTCACAATGAGCAGTTCTTC
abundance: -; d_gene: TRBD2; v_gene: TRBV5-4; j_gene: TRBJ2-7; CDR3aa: CASSPGTSLYEQYF; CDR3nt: TGTGCCAGCAGCCCCGGGACTAGCCTCTACGAGCAGTACTTC
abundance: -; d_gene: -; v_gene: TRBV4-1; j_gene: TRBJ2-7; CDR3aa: CASSQGLDYEQYF; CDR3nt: TGCGCCAGCAGCCAAGGACTCGACTACGAGCAGTACTTC
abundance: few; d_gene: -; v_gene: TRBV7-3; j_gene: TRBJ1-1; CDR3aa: CASSLYPGMNTEAFF; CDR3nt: TGTGCCAGCAGCTTATACCCAGGGATGAACACTGAAGCTTTCTTT
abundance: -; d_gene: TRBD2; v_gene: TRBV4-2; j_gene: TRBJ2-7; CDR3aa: CASSQELIGGRYEQYF; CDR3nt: TGTGCCAGCAGCCAAGAGCTGATAGGCGGGAGGTACGAGCAGTACTTC
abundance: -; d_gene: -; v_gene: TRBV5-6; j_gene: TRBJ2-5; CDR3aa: CASSLFKLEVETQYF; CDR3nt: TGTGCCAGCAGCTTGTTCAAGCTGGAGGTGGAGACCCAGTACTTC
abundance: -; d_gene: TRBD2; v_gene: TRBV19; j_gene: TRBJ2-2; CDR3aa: CASQVAGGTGELFF; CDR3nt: TGTGCCAGTCAGGTAGCGGGAGGCACCGGGGAGCTGTTTTTT
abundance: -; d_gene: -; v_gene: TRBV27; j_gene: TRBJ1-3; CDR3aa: CASSVLPGNTIYF; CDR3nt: TGTGCCAGCAGCGTCCTCCCCGGAAACACCATATATTTT
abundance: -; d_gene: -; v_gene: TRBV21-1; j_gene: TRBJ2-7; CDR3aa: CASSKVGTDYEQYF; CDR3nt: TGTGCCAGCAGCAAAGTTGGGACAGACTACGAGCAGTACTTC
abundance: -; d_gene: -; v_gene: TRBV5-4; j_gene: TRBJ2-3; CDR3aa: CASSLFGLSTDTQYF; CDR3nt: TGTGCCAGCAGCTTGTTTGGCCTTAGCACAGATACGCAGTATTTT
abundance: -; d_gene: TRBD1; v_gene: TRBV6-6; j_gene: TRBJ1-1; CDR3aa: CASRRTGWTEAFF; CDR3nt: TGTGCCAGCAGACGGACAGGATGGACTGAAGCTTTCTTT
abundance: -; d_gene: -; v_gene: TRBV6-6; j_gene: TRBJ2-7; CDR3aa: CASTQGSGPYEQYF; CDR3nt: TGTGCCAGCACCCAGGGTTCCGGACCCTACGAGCAGTACTTC
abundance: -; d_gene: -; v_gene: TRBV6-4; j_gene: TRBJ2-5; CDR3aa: CARTEETQYF; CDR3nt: TGTGCCAGGACAGAAGAGACCCAGTACTTC
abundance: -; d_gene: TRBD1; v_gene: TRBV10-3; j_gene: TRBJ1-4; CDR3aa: CAISESAGGIEKLFF; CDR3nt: TGTGCCATCAGTGAGTCTGCAGGGGGGATTGAAAAACTGTTTTTT
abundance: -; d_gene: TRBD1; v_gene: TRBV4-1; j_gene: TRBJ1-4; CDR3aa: CASSQLPGQGEGTNEKLFF; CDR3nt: TGCGCCAGCAGCCAACTACCGGGACAGGGGGAGGGAACTAATGAAAAACTGTTTTTT
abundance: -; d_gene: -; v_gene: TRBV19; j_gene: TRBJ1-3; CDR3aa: CASSFYKDSGNTIYF; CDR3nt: TGTGCCAGTAGTTTTTACAAAGACTCTGGAAACACCATATATTTT
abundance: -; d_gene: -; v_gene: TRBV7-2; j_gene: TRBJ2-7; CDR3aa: CASSSWYRDYEQYF; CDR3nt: TGTGCCAGCAGCTCTTGGTACAGGGACTACGAGCAGTACTTC
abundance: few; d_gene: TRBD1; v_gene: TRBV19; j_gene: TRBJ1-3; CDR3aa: CASSGQGGNTIYF; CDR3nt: TGTGCCAGTAGTGGACAGGGTGGAAACACCATATATTTT
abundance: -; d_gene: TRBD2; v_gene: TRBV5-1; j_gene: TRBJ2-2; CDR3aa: CASSPGGLAVPGELFF; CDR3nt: TGCGCCAGCAGCCCCGGGGGGTTAGCGGTCCCCGGGGAGCTGTTTTTT
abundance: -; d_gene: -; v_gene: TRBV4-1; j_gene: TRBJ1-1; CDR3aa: CASSRTVMNTEAFF; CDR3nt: TGCGCCAGCAGCCGGACAGTCATGAACACTGAAGCTTTCTTT
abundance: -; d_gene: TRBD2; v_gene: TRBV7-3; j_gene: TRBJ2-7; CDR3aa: CASSPMTSGSHEQYF; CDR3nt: TGTGCCAGCAGCCCGATGACTAGCGGGAGCCACGAGCAGTACTTC
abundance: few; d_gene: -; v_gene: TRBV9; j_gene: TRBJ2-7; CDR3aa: CASSVGRSSEQYF; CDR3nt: TGTGCCAGCAGCGTAGGCAGGTCTTCCGAGCAGTACTTC